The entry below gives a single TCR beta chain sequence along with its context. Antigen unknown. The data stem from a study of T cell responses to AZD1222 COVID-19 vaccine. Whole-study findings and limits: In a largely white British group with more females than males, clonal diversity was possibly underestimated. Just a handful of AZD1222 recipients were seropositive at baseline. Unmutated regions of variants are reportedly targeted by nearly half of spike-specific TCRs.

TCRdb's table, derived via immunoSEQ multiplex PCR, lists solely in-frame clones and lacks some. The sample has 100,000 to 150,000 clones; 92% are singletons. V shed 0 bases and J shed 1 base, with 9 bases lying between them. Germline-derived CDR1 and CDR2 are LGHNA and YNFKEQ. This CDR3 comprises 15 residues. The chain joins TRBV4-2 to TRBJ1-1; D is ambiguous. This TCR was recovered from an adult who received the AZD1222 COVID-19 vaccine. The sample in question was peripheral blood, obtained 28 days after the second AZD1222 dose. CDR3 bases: TGTGCCAGCAGCCAAGATTTATCAGAGAACACTGAAGCTTTCTTT. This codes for CASSQDLSENTEAFF.